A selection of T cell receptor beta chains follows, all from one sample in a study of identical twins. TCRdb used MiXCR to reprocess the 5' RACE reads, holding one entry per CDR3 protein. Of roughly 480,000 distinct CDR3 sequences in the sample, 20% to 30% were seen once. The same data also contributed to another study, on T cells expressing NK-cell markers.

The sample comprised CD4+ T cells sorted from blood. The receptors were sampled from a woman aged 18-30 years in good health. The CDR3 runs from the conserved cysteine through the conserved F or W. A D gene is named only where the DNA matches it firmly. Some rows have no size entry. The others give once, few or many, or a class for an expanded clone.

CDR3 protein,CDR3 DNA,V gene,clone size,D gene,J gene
CSATVGLAADNEQFF,TGCAGTGCTACGGTGGGACTAGCGGCAGACAATGAGCAGTTCTTC,TRBV20-1,few,TRBD2,TRBJ2-1
CATSTALHTEAFF,TGTGCCACCAGTACTGCTTTGCACACTGAAGCTTTCTTT,TRBV15,few,NA,TRBJ1-1
CSVRDRTNNEQFF,TGCAGCGTTAGGGACAGGACCAACAATGAGCAGTTCTTC,TRBV29-1,NA,TRBD1,TRBJ2-1
CASSLPDRTNYGYTF,TGTGCCAGCAGTTTACCTGACAGAACTAACTATGGCTACACCTTC,TRBV12-3/TRBV12-4,few,NA,TRBJ1-2
CASSPRRTAYYEQFF,TGTGCCAGCAGCCCGAGACGGACGGCCTATTATGAGCAGTTCTTC,TRBV7-8,NA,NA,TRBJ2-1
CASGVGAQPQHF,TGTGCCAGCGGGGTGGGAGCTCAGCCCCAGCATTTT,TRBV6-6,NA,NA,TRBJ1-5
CASSLASQISSYEQYF,TGTGCCAGCAGTTTAGCGAGCCAGATAAGCTCCTACGAGCAGTACTTC,TRBV12-3/TRBV12-4,few,NA,TRBJ2-7
CASSFQTGLNTEAFF,TGCGCCAGCAGCTTTCAGACAGGGCTGAACACTGAAGCTTTCTTT,TRBV5-1,few,TRBD1,TRBJ1-1
CASSFLRGTNYEQYF,TGTGCCAGCAGTTTTTTGCGGGGGACTAACTACGAGCAGTACTTC,TRBV28,few,TRBD2,TRBJ2-7
CSVKIAGGSYEQYF,TGCAGCGTCAAAATAGCGGGGGGCTCCTACGAGCAGTACTTC,TRBV29-1,NA,TRBD2,TRBJ2-7
CASSPPPGGGKTQYF,TGTGCCAGCTCACCACCTCCGGGAGGAGGGAAGACCCAGTACTTC,TRBV18,few,TRBD2,TRBJ2-5
CASSGSGLAVDTQYF,TGTGCCAGCAGTGGGAGCGGACTAGCGGTAGATACGCAGTATTTT,TRBV6-1,NA,TRBD2,TRBJ2-3
CSVEVGAGYYGYTF,TGCAGCGTTGAAGTAGGGGCGGGCTACTATGGCTACACCTTC,TRBV29-1,NA,NA,TRBJ1-2
CASSGQLAYNEQFF,TGCGCCAGCAGCGGCCAGCTGGCCTACAATGAGCAGTTCTTC,TRBV5-1,NA,NA,TRBJ2-1
CASTPGQNYEQYF,TGTGCCAGCACCCCGGGACAGAACTACGAGCAGTACTTC,TRBV18,few,TRBD1,TRBJ2-7
CSATPGQGPDTQYF,TGCAGCGCAACTCCGGGACAGGGCCCAGATACGCAGTATTTT,TRBV29-1,once,TRBD1,TRBJ2-3
CASTRGRGGLRSYNEQFF,TGTGCCAGTACACGGGGGCGGGGGGGCCTTCGGTCCTACAATGAGCAGTTCTTC,TRBV6-1,NA,TRBD2,TRBJ2-1
CSAPQGNYGYTF,TGCAGTGCTCCACAGGGCAACTATGGCTACACCTTC,TRBV20-1,few,NA,TRBJ1-2
CASSFLSGGRGETQYF,TGTGCCAGCAGCTTCTTAAGCGGGGGGCGTGGAGAGACCCAGTACTTC,TRBV5-5,few,TRBD2,TRBJ2-5
CAISDHGRQGKDYGYTF,TGTGCCATCAGTGATCATGGGAGACAGGGCAAGGACTATGGCTACACCTTC,TRBV10-3,NA,TRBD1,TRBJ1-2
CASSQRTRAGNTIYF,TGTGCCAGCAGCCAAAGGACCAGGGCCGGAAACACCATATATTTT,TRBV4-2,few,NA,TRBJ1-3
CASSLGKKTQYF,TGTGCCAGCAGCCTAGGAAAGAAGACCCAGTACTTC,TRBV3-1,few,NA,TRBJ2-5
CASVGTEGLSYEQYF,TGTGCCAGCGTCGGGACGGAGGGACTTTCTTACGAGCAGTACTTC,TRBV6-2/TRBV6-3,few,NA,TRBJ2-7
CASSIKSPGVYEQYF,TGTGCCAGTAGTATAAAATCACCTGGGGTCTACGAGCAGTACTTC,TRBV19,NA,NA,TRBJ2-7
CSARSRGNRGGQETQYF,TGCAGTGCTAGAAGTCGGGGCAACAGGGGAGGCCAAGAGACCCAGTACTTC,TRBV20-1,few,NA,TRBJ2-5
CAAGTGSSYNEQFF,TGTGCCGCTGGGACGGGGAGCTCCTACAATGAGCAGTTCTTC,TRBV11-2,NA,NA,TRBJ2-1
CASIGPQGDGANVLTF,TGTGCCAGCATAGGACCTCAGGGGGATGGGGCCAACGTCCTGACTTTC,TRBV6-1,few,TRBD1,TRBJ2-6
CASSLGGYLEAFF,TGCGCCAGCAGCTTGGGAGGATACCTTGAAGCTTTCTTT,TRBV5-1,few,NA,TRBJ1-1
CASSPLAGGDNEQFF,TGTGCCAGCTCACCACTAGCGGGAGGGGACAATGAGCAGTTCTTC,TRBV18,many,TRBD2,TRBJ2-1
CASSPPAGDYNEQFF,TGTGCCAGCTCACCCCCAGCGGGAGACTACAATGAGCAGTTCTTC,TRBV18,few,TRBD2,TRBJ2-1
CASSLEGAATEAFF,TGCGCCAGCAGCTTGGAAGGGGCGGCCACTGAAGCTTTCTTT,TRBV5-1,NA,NA,TRBJ1-1
CASSPTRRVNTGELFF,TGCGCCAGCAGCCCCACCAGGAGGGTCAACACCGGGGAGCTGTTTTTT,TRBV4-3,NA,NA,TRBJ2-2
CSAWAGGGGYNEQFF,TGCAGTGCTTGGGCTGGGGGAGGGGGTTACAATGAGCAGTTCTTC,TRBV20-1,NA,NA,TRBJ2-1
CASSPRLSGNYTF,TGTGCCAGTAGTCCCCGTTTATCCGGGAACTACACCTTC,TRBV19,few,NA,TRBJ1-2
CSALDRQVYGYTF,TGCAGCGCCCTTGACAGACAGGTCTATGGCTACACCTTC,TRBV29-1,few,NA,TRBJ1-2
CASSIRTDEKLFF,TGTGCCAGCAGCATAAGGACAGATGAAAAACTGTTTTTT,TRBV7-9,many,NA,TRBJ1-4
CASSSGLGASLTGELFF,TGCGCCAGCAGCTCGGGGCTCGGGGCATCTCTCACCGGGGAGCTGTTTTTT,TRBV5-1,few,NA,TRBJ2-2
CASSFHRGNNEQFF,TGTGCCAGCAGCTTCCACAGGGGCAACAATGAGCAGTTCTTC,TRBV7-2,many,TRBD1,TRBJ2-1
CASSQIQGGYNEQFF,TGTGCCAGCAGCCAAATACAGGGGGGGTACAATGAGCAGTTCTTC,TRBV4-2,few,NA,TRBJ2-1